This TCR beta chain was found in a study of T cell responses to AZD1222 COVID-19 vaccine. This clone came up once. Its antigen is not known. Overall study findings and caveats: The study sampled repertoires only after the peak T cell response. Spike regions recognized by vaccine-associated CD4 TCRs spanned the protein, led by 160-218 and 743-854.

Clones were sequenced by immunoSEQ multiplex PCR, and TCRdb holds only the in-frame ones, with some missing. This table holds 120,000 or so clones, 80% to 90% found once. Germline V gene lookup returns CDR1 SGHTA and CDR2 FQGNSA. The CDR3 is made up of 14 amino acids. Trimming stripped 5 bases from V and 2 bases from J, with 13 bases between. The sequencing used peripheral blood, collected on day 0 of AZD1222 vaccination. The TCR was taken from an adult in good health. The chain uses TRBV7-2 and TRBJ2-7; D possibly uses TRBD1 or TRBD2 (5 bases each). The CDR3 loop reads CASSPTPGPYEQYF. For the CDR3, the DNA is TGTGCCAGCAGCCCTACGCCGGGGCCCTACGAGCAGTACTTC.